The rows below give T cell receptor beta chains drawn from one sample of a study of blood T cell repertoires in COVID-19. Clones were read by immunoSEQ multiplex PCR, and TCRdb kept only the in-frame ones, dropping some. The sample has under 250,000 clones, 83% seen once. The sequenced sample consisted of PBMCs or T cells enriched from blood (not recorded which). The receptors shown here come from a middle-aged woman who had been exposed to COVID-19. The CDR3 runs from the conserved cysteine through the conserved F or W. D genes are given only for firm matches. Part of the rows lack a size; the others show once, few, many or a class for expanded clones.

>TRBV5-4|TRBJ1-6|-|-
TGTGCCAGCAGCGCAGGATACTATAATTCACCCCTCCACTTT
CASSAGYYNSPLHF
>TRBV12-3/TRBV12-4|TRBJ1-2|-|-
TGTGCCAGCAGACCGACAGACTATGGCTACACCTTC
CASRPTDYGYTF
>TRBV4-1|TRBJ2-5|-|-
TGCGCCAGCAGCCAAGAGTATCTACCCCGGGAGACCCAGTACTTC
CASSQEYLPRETQYF
>TRBV25-1|TRBJ1-5|TRBD1|-
TGTGCCAGCAGTGGTCAGGGGGCGGCTCAGCCCCAGCATTTT
CASSGQGAAQPQHF
>TRBV18|TRBJ1-3|TRBD1|-
TGTGCCAGCTCAAGGGGGCTCGGAAACACCATATATTTT
CASSRGLGNTIYF
>TRBV5-1|TRBJ1-2|-|-
TGCGCCAGCAGCCCCGGACAGTCGGGCGGCTACACCTTC
CASSPGQSGGYTF
>TRBV6-4|TRBJ1-4|-|few
TGTGCCAGCAGGCTGTTCCAGGCAGGGGATGAAAAACTGTTTTTT
CASRLFQAGDEKLFF
>TRBV2|TRBJ1-1|-|-
TGTGCCAGCTCCGCGGGGGGGGGTAACACTGAAGCTTTCTTT
CASSAGGGNTEAFF
>TRBV6-2/TRBV6-3|TRBJ1-2|-|few
TGTGCCAGCAGTGTCGAGGTTAACTATGGCTACACCTTC
CASSVEVNYGYTF
>TRBV7-2|TRBJ1-3|-|-
TGTGCCAGCAGCTTAGAAACAGGTTCTGGAAACACCATATATTTT
CASSLETGSGNTIYF
>TRBV27|TRBJ2-2|TRBD1|few
TGTGCCAGCAGTCGACTCCGGGACAGCGCGAACACCGGGGAGCTGTTTTTT
CASSRLRDSANTGELFF
>TRBV27|TRBJ2-3|-|-
TGTGCCAGCATACCAAGACAGGGGAGGGCAGATACGCAGTATTTT
CASIPRQGRADTQYF
>TRBV7-7|TRBJ2-2|-|-
TGTGCCAGCAGCTTAGACCCCGGTGCCGGGGAGCTGTTTTTT
CASSLDPGAGELFF
>TRBV7-9|TRBJ2-2|-|-
TGTGCCAGCAGCTCCTCCCGGGGGGAGCTGTTTTTT
CASSSSRGELFF
>TRBV7-7|TRBJ2-1|-|-
TGTGCCAGCAGCTTAACCGGGGTAGGTGAGCAGTTCTTC
CASSLTGVGEQFF
>TRBV30|TRBJ1-6|-|-
TGTGCCTGCGTCACCCGGGGATATTCACCCCTCCACTTT
CACVTRGYSPLHF
>TRBV29-1|TRBJ1-1|-|once
TGCAGCGTTGGGTGGGGCCACACTGAAGCTTTCTTT
CSVGWGHTEAFF
>TRBV18|TRBJ1-6|-|-
TGTGCCAGCTCACCCCCAGGGTCACCCCTCCACTTT
CASSPPGSPLHF
>TRBV7-2|TRBJ1-2|-|-
TGTGCCAGCAGCTTAGGGTCGGGGGATGGCTACACCTTC
CASSLGSGDGYTF
>TRBV7-3|TRBJ2-3|TRBD2|-
TGTGCCAGCAGCTCCCCTAGCGGTCCCTACACAGATACGCAGTATTTT
CASSSPSGPYTDTQYF
>TRBV18|TRBJ2-1|-|-
TGTGCCAGCTCACCTGGAGCAGGGCTTGGCAATGAGCAGTTCTTC
CASSPGAGLGNEQFF
>TRBV18|TRBJ2-1|TRBD1|once
TGTGCCAGCTCACCAATCTGGGAGGGACAGGGCTACAATGAGCAGTTCTTC
CASSPIWEGQGYNEQFF
>TRBV9|TRBJ1-2|-|-
TGTGCCAGCAGCGATACAGGGCATGGCTACACCTTC
CASSDTGHGYTF
>TRBV7-2|TRBJ2-3|TRBD1|-
TGTGCCAGCAGCTTAGGTTACCGGGACAGGGGCACAGATACGCAGTATTTT
CASSLGYRDRGTDTQYF
>TRBV28|TRBJ1-2|-|-
TGTGCCAGCAGTCCACCATTCCGGGGTAGCTATGGCTACACCTTC
CASSPPFRGSYGYTF
>TRBV19|TRBJ1-5|-|-
TGTGCCAGTAGTATTGTGGTCAGGGGCAATCAGCCCCAGCATTTT
CASSIVVRGNQPQHF
>TRBV18|TRBJ2-4|-|-
TGTGCCAGCTCAGTTGACCGGGACACTCAGTACTTC
CASSVDRDTQYF
>TRBV3-1/TRBV3-2|TRBJ2-5|-|-
TGTGCCAGCAGCCAAGTTGGCAGGCTTGGTGGGACCCAGTACTTC
CASSQVGRLGGTQYF
>TRBV4-1|TRBJ2-5|-|-
TGCGCCAGCAGCCCCCACGGAATGGAGGGGTGGAAAGCAGAGACCCAGTACTTC
CASSPHGMEGWKAETQYF
>TRBV27|TRBJ1-5|TRBD1|-
TGTGCCAGCAGTCCGCCCCGGACAGGGCGGTATCAGCCCCAGCATTTT
CASSPPRTGRYQPQHF
>TRBV7-9|TRBJ2-7|TRBD2|-
TGTGCCAGCAGCACGAGCGGGGGCCGGGGTGAGCAGTACTTC
CASSTSGGRGEQYF
>TRBV5-1|TRBJ2-1|TRBD2|-
TGCGCCAGCAGCTTGGGACTAGCCCTCGCCACCAATGAGCAGTTCTTC
CASSLGLALATNEQFF
>TRBV28|TRBJ2-5|TRBD2|-
TGTGCCAGCAGACGTAGACTAGCGGGGGGTAAAGAGACCCAGTACTTC
CASRRRLAGGKETQYF
>TRBV9|TRBJ2-3|-|-
TGTGCCAGCAGCGTAGGACCCGGGACAGATACGCAGTATTTT
CASSVGPGTDTQYF
>TRBV6-2/TRBV6-3|TRBJ2-1|TRBD2|-
TGTGCCAGCAGTTACTCAATAGCGGGGGGGAATTACAATGAGCAGTTCTTC
CASSYSIAGGNYNEQFF
>TRBV6-5|TRBJ1-4|-|once
TGTGCCAGCAGTCCCCCCCCGGGGGAAAAACTGTTTTTT
CASSPPPGEKLFF
>TRBV28|TRBJ1-6|TRBD1|-
TGTGCCAGCAGGACCCCCGGGACAGCACGATTTTCACCCCTCCACTTT
CASRTPGTARFSPLHF
>TRBV19|TRBJ2-2|TRBD2|-
TGTGCCAGTAGTCCAGGGACTAGCTCCACCGGGGAGCTGTTTTTT
CASSPGTSSTGELFF
>TRBV5-4|TRBJ2-1|TRBD2|-
TGTGCCAGCAACGCAGCGGGGGGCCTCGGGGAGCAGTTCTTC
CASNAAGGLGEQFF
>TRBV19|TRBJ1-1|TRBD1|few
TGTGCCAGTAGACCACAGGGGGCTGTGGACATCGGCACTGAAGCTTTCTTT
CASRPQGAVDIGTEAFF
>TRBV5-6|TRBJ2-6|TRBD1|-
TGTGCCAGCAGCGGACGGACAGGGCTCGGTGGGGCCAACGTCCTGACTTTC
CASSGRTGLGGANVLTF
>TRBV2|TRBJ1-5|-|-
TGTGCCAGCAGTGAACAGGGAGGCCGTCAGCCCCAGCATTTT
CASSEQGGRQPQHF
>TRBV28|TRBJ1-2|-|-
TGTGCCAGCAGTCCGACAGGACACTATGGCTACACCTTC
CASSPTGHYGYTF
>TRBV11-1|TRBJ1-6|-|-
TGTGCCAGCAGCTTTGGACTCAGTCAGCATTCACCCCTCCACTTT
CASSFGLSQHSPLHF
>TRBV5-1|TRBJ2-1|TRBD2|-
TGCGCCAGCAGCTTGGATTCCCCGGGACTAGCCTACAATGAGCAGTTCTTC
CASSLDSPGLAYNEQFF
>TRBV29-1|TRBJ2-2|-|-
TGCAGCGCCACCCCGTCCCATAGTCGTCCAGGACTGAACACCGGGGAGCTGTTTTTT
CSATPSHSRPGLNTGELFF
>TRBV13|TRBJ1-6|TRBD1|-
TGTGCCAGCAGCTACCCACCATCCGGGACAGGGAGTGGTTCACCCCTCCACTTT
CASSYPPSGTGSGSPLHF
>TRBV6-1|TRBJ1-1|-|-
TGTGCCAGCAGTGAATGGGGGGTAGCTTTCTTT
CASSEWGVAFF
>TRBV7-6|TRBJ2-5|-|-
TGTGCCAGCGGCGACCGGGGGGCCGGCCGGGAGACCCAGTACTTC
CASGDRGAGRETQYF
>TRBV28|TRBJ1-1|-|-
TGTGCCAGCAGTTTTCCGGGGGGCAGCACTGAAGCTTTCTTT
CASSFPGGSTEAFF
>TRBV6-2/TRBV6-3|TRBJ2-6|TRBD1|-
TGTGCCAGCAGTCGTGGACAGGGGGCCTCTGGGGCCAACGTCCTGACTTTC
CASSRGQGASGANVLTF
>TRBV28|TRBJ2-2|TRBD1|-
TGTGCCAGCACAGGACAGGGATACACCGGGGAGCTGTTTTTT
CASTGQGYTGELFF
>TRBV5-3|TRBJ1-1|TRBD1|-
TGTGCCAGAAGCTCCGGGACAGGGCTTGAGAACACTGAAGCTTTCTTT
CARSSGTGLENTEAFF
>TRBV6-5|TRBJ1-5|-|-
TGTGCCAGCAAGCCTGGAGGGAATAGCAATCAGCCCCAGCATTTT
CASKPGGNSNQPQHF
>TRBV19|TRBJ2-1|TRBD2|once
TGTGCCAGTAGTATAGACCCATTCAGACTAGCGGGGGGCAATGAGCAGTTCTTC
CASSIDPFRLAGGNEQFF
>TRBV10-3|TRBJ1-5|-|-
TGTGCCATCAGTGAGGGGCGGGGGGCCAATCAGCCCCAGCATTTT
CAISEGRGANQPQHF
>TRBV30|TRBJ1-4|-|-
TGTGCCTGGAACAGGGCTCCTAATGAAAAACTGTTTTTT
CAWNRAPNEKLFF
>TRBV2|TRBJ1-6|-|-
TGTGCCAGCCGGACAGCGACTAATTCACCCCTCCACTTT
CASRTATNSPLHF
>TRBV5-1|TRBJ1-1|-|once
TGCGCCAGCAGCTTGGAAGGCCAGGGAGCTTTCTTT
CASSLEGQGAFF